This entry features one T cell receptor beta chain sequence. The junction departs from germline at one end; a sequencing error may be responsible. The sample belongs to a study of blood T cells in healthy people across ages. Study-level information: Capturing about one barcoded beta molecule per two T cells was achieved by template switching.

Through a sample-barcoded 5' primer and a J-beta primer mix, a second PCR was run for about 6 to 11 cycles. A tag from a template-switch adaptor with 12 random nucleotides marked each cDNA molecule. Every sample gave at least 3 million paired-end reads containing CDR3. One entry per CDR3 protein results from TCRdb running MiXCR on the 5' RACE reads. The profile shows fewer than 2,000,000 distinct CDR3 sequences, roughly 43% of them singletons. The length of the CDR3 is 13 residues. Germline V CDR1 and CDR2: LGHNA, YNFKEQ. This receptor was taken from a human donor in good health. The chain recombines TRBV4-2 with TRBJ1-2; D is uncertain. What was sequenced was blood. The CDR3, as DNA: TGTGCCAGCAGCCAAGATGAGGCGTATGGCCACACCTTC. Its protein product is CASSQDEAYGHTF.